A few counts support the clone carrying this T cell receptor beta chain. No antigen is known for it. Expressed TCRB transcripts were sequenced after all isolated RNA was converted to cDNA. Data came from immunoSEQ multiplex PCR; TCRdb stores just in-frame clones and leaves some out. Of more than 550,000 clones in the sample, over 13% were seen once. This record comes from a study of beta chain features in type 1 diabetes. About the research overall: The samples had about 110,000,000 sorted cells examined in all. Study-level results: Across all four CD4+ subsets, people with type 1 diabetes showed modestly shorter TCRB CDR3s. The naive, central memory and Treg TCRB repertoires looked more alike in patients than they did in healthy donors.

Blood was collected once per donor into heparin, averaging roughly 110 mL. V gave up 5 bases and J gave up 4 bases, with 10 bases separating them. There are 12 residues in the CDR3. Germline loops: CDR1 GTSNPN, CDR2 SVGIG (reference sequence). The clonotype originates from a man in his late teens or twenties with type 1 diabetes. This chain uses TRBV30 with TRBJ2-3, with no clear D. Input material: naive CD4+ T cells from blood. In nucleotides, the CDR3 is TGTGCCTGGGCGGAGCAGGCAGATACGCAGTATTTT. Its protein is CAWAEQADTQYF.